This T cell receptor (beta chain) was documented in a study of glioma-infiltrating T cells after dendritic cell vaccination. Background on the study: The vaccine used monocyte-derived dendritic cells pulsed overnight with autologous tumor lysate.

On this clone: The antigen remains undetermined.

The CDR3 covers 13 residues. J lost 7 bases, V lost 7 bases, and 5 bases had no gene match. The germline CDR1 and CDR2 sequences are SNHLY and FYNNEI. The table came from immunoSEQ multiplex PCR; TCRdb's copy has only in-frame clones and leaves some out. The sample consists of approximately 110,000 clones, around 90% of them appearing once. Overall study findings and caveats: Only a small number of patients had complete blood and tumor samples.

The sample's time point: after dendritic cell vaccination, including at tumor progression/relapse. No glioblastoma patient carried an isocitrate dehydrogenase mutation. PBMC sampling occurred before vaccination, two weeks after the third dose, and at progression. This TCR was recovered from a human donor with glioblastoma. The chain joins TRBV2 to TRBJ1-4; TRBD1 aligns across 8 bases. The sample was blood, taken after dendritic cell vaccination. The CDR3 nucleotides are TGTGCCAGCAAGCCAGGGGGCAGTGAAAAACTGTTTTTT. Its translation: CASKPGGSEKLFF.